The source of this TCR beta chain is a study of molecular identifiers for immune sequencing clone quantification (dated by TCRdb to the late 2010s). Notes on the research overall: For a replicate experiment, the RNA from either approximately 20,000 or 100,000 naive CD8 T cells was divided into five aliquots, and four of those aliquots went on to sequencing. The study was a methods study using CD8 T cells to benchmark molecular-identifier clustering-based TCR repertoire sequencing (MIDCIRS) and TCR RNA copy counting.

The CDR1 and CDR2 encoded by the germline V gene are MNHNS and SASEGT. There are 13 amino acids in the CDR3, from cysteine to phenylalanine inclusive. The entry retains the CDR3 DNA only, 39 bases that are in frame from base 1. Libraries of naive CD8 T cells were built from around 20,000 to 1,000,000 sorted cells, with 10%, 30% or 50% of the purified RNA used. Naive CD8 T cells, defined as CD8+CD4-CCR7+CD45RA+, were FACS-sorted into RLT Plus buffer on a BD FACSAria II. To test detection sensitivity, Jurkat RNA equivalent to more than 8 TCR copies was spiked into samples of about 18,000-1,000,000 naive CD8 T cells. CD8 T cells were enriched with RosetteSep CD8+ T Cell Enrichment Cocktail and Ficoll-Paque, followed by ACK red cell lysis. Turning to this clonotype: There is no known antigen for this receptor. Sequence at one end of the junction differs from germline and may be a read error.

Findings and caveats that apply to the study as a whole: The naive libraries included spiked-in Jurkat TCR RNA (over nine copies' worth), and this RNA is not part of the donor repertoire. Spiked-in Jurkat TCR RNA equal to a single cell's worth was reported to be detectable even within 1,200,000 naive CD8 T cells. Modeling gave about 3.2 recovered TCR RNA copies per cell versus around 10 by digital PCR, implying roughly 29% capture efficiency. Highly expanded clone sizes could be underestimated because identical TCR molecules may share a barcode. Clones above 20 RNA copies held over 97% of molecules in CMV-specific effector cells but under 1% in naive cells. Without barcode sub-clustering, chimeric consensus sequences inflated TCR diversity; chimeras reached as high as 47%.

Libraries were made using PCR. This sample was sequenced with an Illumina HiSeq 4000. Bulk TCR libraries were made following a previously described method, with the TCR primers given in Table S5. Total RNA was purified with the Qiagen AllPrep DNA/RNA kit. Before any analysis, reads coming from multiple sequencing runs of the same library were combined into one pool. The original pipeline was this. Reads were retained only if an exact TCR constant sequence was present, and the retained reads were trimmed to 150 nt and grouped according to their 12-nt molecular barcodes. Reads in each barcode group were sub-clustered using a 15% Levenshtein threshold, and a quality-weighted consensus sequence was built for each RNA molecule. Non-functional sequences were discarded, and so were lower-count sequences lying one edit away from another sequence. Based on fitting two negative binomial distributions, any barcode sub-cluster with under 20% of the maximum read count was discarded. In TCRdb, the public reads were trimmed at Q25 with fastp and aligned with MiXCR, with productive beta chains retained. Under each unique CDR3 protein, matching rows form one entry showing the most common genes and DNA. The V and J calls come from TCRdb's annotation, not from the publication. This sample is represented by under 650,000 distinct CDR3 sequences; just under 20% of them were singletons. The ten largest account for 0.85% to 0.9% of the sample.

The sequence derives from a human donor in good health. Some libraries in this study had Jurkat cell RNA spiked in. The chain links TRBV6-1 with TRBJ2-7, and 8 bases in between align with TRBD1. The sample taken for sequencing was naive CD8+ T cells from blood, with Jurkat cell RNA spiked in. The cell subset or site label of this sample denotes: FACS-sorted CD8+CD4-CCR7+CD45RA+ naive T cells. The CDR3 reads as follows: CTSSADRAYEQYF. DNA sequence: TGTACCAGCAGTGCGGACAGGGCCTACGAGCAGTACTTC.